This T cell receptor (beta chain) came from a study of T cells in Graves' hyperthyroidism and ophthalmopathy. Amplified TCR beta CDR3 regions derived from RNA transcripts. First-round RT-PCR of the TCR CDR3 relied on the HTBI primer set. Via MiXCR, TCRdb re-called the multiplex PCR reads, giving one row per CDR3 protein. This table holds 350,000 or so distinct CDR3 sequences, about 18% found once. The V and J ends lost 2 bases and 0 bases, in that order; junction bases with no gene match: 4. The germline CDR1 and CDR2 sequences are DFQATT and SNEGSKA (reference sequence). The CDR3 is 15 amino acids. This clonotype was seen only a few times.

The source is a woman aged 25 to 39 with Graves' hyperthyroidism that later progressed to Graves' ophthalmopathy. Sequencing was carried out using blood. The genes are TRBV20-1 and TRBJ2-7; 10 bases line up with TRBD2. DNA for the CDR3: TGCAGTGCTAGACCCGGGACTAGCGACTCCTACGAGCAGTACTTC. Its translation: CSARPGTSDSYEQYF.